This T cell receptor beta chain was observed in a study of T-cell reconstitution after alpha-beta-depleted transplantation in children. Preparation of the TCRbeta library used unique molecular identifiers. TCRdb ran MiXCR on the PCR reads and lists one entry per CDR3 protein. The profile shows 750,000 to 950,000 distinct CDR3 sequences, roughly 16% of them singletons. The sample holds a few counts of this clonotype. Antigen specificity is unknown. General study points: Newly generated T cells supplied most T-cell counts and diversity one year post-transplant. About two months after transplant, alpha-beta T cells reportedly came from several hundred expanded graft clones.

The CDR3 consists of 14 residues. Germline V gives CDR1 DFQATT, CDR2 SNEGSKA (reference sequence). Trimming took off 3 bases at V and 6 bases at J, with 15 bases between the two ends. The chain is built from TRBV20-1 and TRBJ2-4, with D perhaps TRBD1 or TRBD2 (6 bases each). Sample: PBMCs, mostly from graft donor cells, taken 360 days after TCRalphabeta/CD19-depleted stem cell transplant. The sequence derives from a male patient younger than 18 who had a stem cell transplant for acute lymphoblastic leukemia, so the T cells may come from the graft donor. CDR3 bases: TGCAGTGCTAGGGATACACAGGGACTAAACATTCAGTACTTC. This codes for CSARDTQGLNIQYF.